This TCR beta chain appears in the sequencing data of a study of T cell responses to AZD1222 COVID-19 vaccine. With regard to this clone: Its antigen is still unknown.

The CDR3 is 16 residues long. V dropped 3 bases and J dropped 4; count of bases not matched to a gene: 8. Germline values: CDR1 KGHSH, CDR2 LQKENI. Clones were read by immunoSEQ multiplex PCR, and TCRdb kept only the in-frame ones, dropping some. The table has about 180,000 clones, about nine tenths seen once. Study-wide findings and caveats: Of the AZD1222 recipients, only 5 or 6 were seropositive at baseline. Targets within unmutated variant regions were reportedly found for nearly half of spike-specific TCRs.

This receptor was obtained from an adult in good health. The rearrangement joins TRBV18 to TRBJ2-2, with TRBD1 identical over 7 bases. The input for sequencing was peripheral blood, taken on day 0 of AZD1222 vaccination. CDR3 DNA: TGTGCCAGCTCACCTCTCGGGACAGCTCGCACCGGGGAGCTGTTTTTT. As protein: CASSPLGTARTGELFF.